This T cell receptor beta chain was sequenced during a study of OX40 agonist ivuxolimab in advanced cancers. Overall study findings and caveats: At 0.1-3.0 mg/kg, partial responders had clonal expansion among the lowest observed.

Prior autoimmune disease or systemic immunosuppression barred patients. On this clone: Its matching antigen is unknown.

TCRdb keeps only in-frame clones here, not all; method: immunoSEQ multiplex PCR. The profile shows 25,000 to 35,000 clones, approximately 84% of them singletons. The source material was CD4+ or CD8+ T cells sorted from blood, sampled in a trial of the OX40 agonist ivuxolimab. The TCR comes from an adult with an advanced solid tumor such as melanoma, head and neck, liver or kidney cancer.

CDR3 sequence (DNA): TGTGCCAGCAGCCCGACTAGCGGGGACAATGAGCAGTTCTTC. As protein: CASSPTSGDNEQFF. V usage is TRBV5-6 and J usage is TRBJ2-1; 11 bases are a match to TRBD2. Per germline, CDR1 SGHDT and CDR2 YYEEEE. With V trimmed by 4 bases and J by 5 bases, 2 bases remained unmatched. The CDR3 sequence is 14 residues long.